Each of the 19 T cell receptor beta chains below was sequenced from the same sample in a study of OX40 agonist ivuxolimab in advanced cancers. TCRdb keeps only in-frame clones here, not all; method: immunoSEQ multiplex PCR. The sample gives 50,000 to 70,000 clones, around 86% of which show up once; 0.37% is in the top ten. The specimen comprised CD4+ or CD8+ T cells sorted from blood, sampled in a trial of the OX40 agonist ivuxolimab. Every receptor here comes from an adult with an advanced solid tumor such as melanoma, head and neck, liver or kidney cancer.

A few counts support this clone. The chain has TRBV7-9 and TRBJ1-2; D is uncertain. Germline V gene data show CDR1 as SEHNR and CDR2 as FQNEAQ (reference sequence). V gave up 2 bases and J gave up 0 bases, with 7 bases separating them. CDR3 length: 14 residues. CDR3 nucleotide sequence: TGTGCCAGCAGCTTAATGCAAGCTAACTATGGCTACACCTTC. This encodes CASSLMQANYGYTF.

This chain connects TRBV6-5 to TRBJ1-6; possible D gene TRBD1, 6 bases. Germline CDR1 reads MNHEY; CDR2 reads SVGAGI. Trimming took off 6 bases at V and 7 bases at J, with 10 bases between the two ends. The CDR3 consists of 13 residues. DNA for the CDR3: TGTGCCAGCAGACAGGGTCGGAATTCACCCCTCCACTTT. It specifies CASRQGRNSPLHF.

There are a few counts of this clone. The chain joins TRBV18 to TRBJ2-7; TRBD1 matches at 7 bases. CDR1 is KGHSH, CDR2 LQKENI, per germline. The CDR3 consists of 16 residues. With V trimmed by 0 bases and J by 6 bases, 11 bases remained unmatched. The CDR3 DNA reads TGTGCCAGCTCACCACCGGTAGGGGGCAGCTCGTCCGAGCAGTACTTC. This gives the protein CASSPPVGGSSSEQYF.

The rearrangement uses TRBV7-2 and TRBJ1-3; no definite D call. The CDR3 totals 13 residues. The germline V gene encodes CDR1 SGHTA and CDR2 FQGNSA. Trimming removed 0 bases at V and 2 bases at J, with 2 bases between. Here the CDR3 DNA reads TGTGCCAGCAGCTTAGCACCTGGAAACACCATATATTTT. This sequence encodes CASSLAPGNTIYF.

This rearrangement joins TRBV18 to TRBJ2-6; no reliable D call. CDR1 and CDR2 from the germline V gene are KGHSH and LQKENI. The CDR3 runs 14 residues. V was pared by 1 base and J by 2 bases, with 3 bases between. The CDR3 here is CASSPLAGANVLTF. The CDR3 DNA reads as TGTGCCAGCTCACCACTAGCTGGGGCCAACGTCCTGACTTTC.

The genes are TRBV5-1 and TRBJ2-3, with D unclear. Trimming removed 4 bases from V and 2 bases from J, with 14 bases in between. Germline loops: CDR1 SGHRS, CDR2 YFSETQ. The CDR3 consists of 15 residues. CDR3 region: CASSPRVEATDTQYF. CDR3 DNA: TGCGCCAGCAGCCCCCGGGTCGAAGCCACAGATACGCAGTATTTT.

This clone has just a few counts. The rearrangement links TRBV30 to TRBJ1-2; D is ambiguous. The germline gives CDR1 GTSNPN, CDR2 SVGIG (reference sequence). The CDR3 covers 11 residues. V was clipped by 5 bases and J by 7 bases, with 11 bases between them. The CDR3 is CAWQRLTGYTF. DNA for the CDR3: TGTGCCTGGCAACGGCTCACTGGCTACACCTTC. Using reference TRBV30 and TRBJ1-2 for the parts outside the CDR3, the full variable domain is SQTIHQWPATLVQPVGSPLSLECTVEGTSNPNLYWYRQAAGRGLQLLFYSVGIGQISSEVPQNLSASRPQDRQFILSSKKLLLSDSGFYLCAWQRLTGYTFGSGTRLTVV.

The chain combines TRBV9 with TRBJ2-6, with 8 bases that match TRBD1. CDR1 and CDR2 (germline): SGDLS, YYNGEE. V dropped 3 bases and J dropped 1; count of bases not matched to a gene: 3. This CDR3 spans 16 amino acids. CDR3 coding DNA: TGTGCCAGCAGCGCGGGACAGGCATCTGGGGCCAACGTCCTGACTTTC. This codes for CASSAGQASGANVLTF.

The chain combines TRBV2 with TRBJ1-2; D gene ambiguous. V shed 5 bases and J shed 5 bases, with 12 bases lying between them. The CDR3 runs 13 residues. Germline V CDR1 and CDR2: SNHLY, FYNNEI. CDR3 protein: CASSPDGDYGYTF. In DNA form, the CDR3 reads TGTGCCAGCAGTCCGGACGGGGATTATGGCTACACCTTC.

The V gene is TRBV2, the J gene TRBJ1-1; TRBD1 might be the D (5 bases). The CDR3 is 13 amino acids. Germline V gives CDR1 SNHLY, CDR2 FYNNEI. V gave up 9 bases and J gave up 1 base, with 12 bases separating them. The CDR3 DNA reads TGTGCCAGTTTGGTGGGGGGGAACACTGAAGCTTTCTTT. Residues: CASLVGGNTEAFF.

The chain carries TRBV28 and TRBJ1-2; maybe TRBD1 (6 bases). Per germline, CDR1 MDHEN and CDR2 SYDVKM. Trimming removed 6 bases from V and 8 bases from J, with 22 bases in between. The CDR3 has 15 amino acids. In DNA, the CDR3 is TGTGCCAGCAGGAGGCCTGGGGGCAGGGAGGGAGGCTACACCTTC. Translated: CASRRPGGREGGYTF.

This chain joins TRBV5-1 and TRBJ2-5, with 13 bases aligning to TRBD2. CDR3 length: 15 residues. The V segment lost 4 bases and the J segment 2 bases; nucleotides outside the gene matches: 2. The germline V gene has CDR1 SGHRS and CDR2 YFSETQ. CDR3 amino acids: CASSMTSGGQETQYF. The CDR3 nucleotides read TGCGCCAGCAGCATGACTAGCGGGGGGCAAGAGACCCAGTACTTC.

The chain is built from TRBV11-2 and TRBJ2-3; D is ambiguous. This CDR3 region has 12 residues. The V end was cut by 3 bases, the J end by 4 bases, with 5 bases between. Germline V gene data show CDR1 as SGHAT and CDR2 as FQNNGV. CDR3 region: CASSFRPDTQYF. DNA for the CDR3: TGTGCCAGCAGCTTCCGACCAGATACGCAGTATTTT.

The V gene is TRBV2, the J gene TRBJ1-2; maybe TRBD1 (5 bases). V lost 7 bases and J 5 bases, leaving 20 bases between the germline ends. This CDR3 spans 15 amino acids. Germline V CDR1 and CDR2: SNHLY, FYNNEI. The DNA for the CDR3 is TGTGCCAGCAACGGACAAGGGCCAGGCGGGTATGGCTACACCTTC. The encoded protein is CASNGQGPGGYGYTF.

The V and J genes are TRBV19 and TRBJ1-1, with unresolved D. Trimming stripped 4 bases from V and 6 bases from J, with 9 bases between. In germline, CDR1 is LNHDA, CDR2 SQIVND (reference sequence). The CDR3 spans 12 residues. As DNA, the CDR3 is TGTGCCAGTAGTAAGGGCAACGCTGAAGCTTTCTTT. Its translation is CASSKGNAEAFF.

The chain joins TRBV2 to TRBJ1-1; D remains ambiguous. This CDR3 has 12 residues. V dropped 6 bases and J dropped 4 bases, with 9 bases sitting between them. Germline V gene data show CDR1 as SNHLY and CDR2 as FYNNEI. In DNA form, the CDR3 reads TGTGCCAGCAGGCAGACGGTCACTGAAGCTTTCTTT. It encodes CASRQTVTEAFF.

The genes are TRBV30 and TRBJ2-2; 13 nucleotides align to TRBD2. J was trimmed by 4 bases and V by 7 bases; bases with no gene match: 3. The germline V gene has CDR1 GTSNPN and CDR2 SVGIG (reference sequence). The CDR3 length is 14 residues. CDR3 amino acids: CALGLAGTTGELFF. CDR3 nucleotides: TGTGCCTTGGGACTAGCGGGAACCACCGGGGAGCTGTTTTTT.

The chain has TRBV7-9 and TRBJ2-3; D is uncertain. This CDR3 is built from 13 residues. Germline CDR1 is SEHNR and CDR2 is FQNEAQ (reference sequence). Trimming left V 5 bases short and J 7 bases short, with 13 bases between. CDR3 sequence (DNA): TGTGCCAGCAGCCTCACGACCCCCCATACGCAGTATTTT. Translation gives CASSLTTPHTQYF.

This clone was counted between two and nine times. The V and J genes are TRBV9 and TRBJ2-1; D may correspond to TRBD1 or TRBD2 (5 bases each). V was trimmed by 0 bases and J by 7 bases, leaving 14 bases between them. Germline-derived CDR1 and CDR2 are SGDLS and YYNGEE. The CDR3 is 15 amino acids. CDR3 coding DNA: TGTGCCAGCAGCGTAGTCGGTAGCGCAGGGAATGAGCAGTTCTTC. Encoded protein: CASSVVGSAGNEQFF. Filled out from reference TRBV9 and TRBJ2-1, the complete variable domain reads DSGVTQTPKHLITATGQRVTLRCSPRSGDLSVYWYQQSLDQGLQFLIQYYNGEERAKGNILERFSAQQFPDLHSELNLSSLELGDSALYFCASSVVGSAGNEQFFGPGTRLTVL.